This T cell receptor beta chain was found in a study of T cell repertoires in ileal Crohn's disease. The CDR3 sequence is 14 residues long. Per the germline V gene, CDR1 is MNHEY and CDR2 is SVGAGI. With 6 bases clipped from V and 7 bases from J, the junction kept 8 bases outside the gene matches. Patients were adults with ileal or ileocolonic Crohn's disease needing resection. Generated by immunoSEQ multiplex PCR, the TCRdb table keeps only in-frame clones and is missing some. The table lists some 30,000 clones, around 80% of them singletons. The V and J genes are TRBV6-5 and TRBJ2-1, with 8 bases lining up with TRBD2. This TCR was recovered from an adult with Crohn's disease. Specimen: ileal tissue. The CDR3 DNA sequence: TGTGCCAGCAGGGGACGGGGGGGCCTAAATGAGCAGTTCTTC. Its protein is CASRGRGGLNEQFF.